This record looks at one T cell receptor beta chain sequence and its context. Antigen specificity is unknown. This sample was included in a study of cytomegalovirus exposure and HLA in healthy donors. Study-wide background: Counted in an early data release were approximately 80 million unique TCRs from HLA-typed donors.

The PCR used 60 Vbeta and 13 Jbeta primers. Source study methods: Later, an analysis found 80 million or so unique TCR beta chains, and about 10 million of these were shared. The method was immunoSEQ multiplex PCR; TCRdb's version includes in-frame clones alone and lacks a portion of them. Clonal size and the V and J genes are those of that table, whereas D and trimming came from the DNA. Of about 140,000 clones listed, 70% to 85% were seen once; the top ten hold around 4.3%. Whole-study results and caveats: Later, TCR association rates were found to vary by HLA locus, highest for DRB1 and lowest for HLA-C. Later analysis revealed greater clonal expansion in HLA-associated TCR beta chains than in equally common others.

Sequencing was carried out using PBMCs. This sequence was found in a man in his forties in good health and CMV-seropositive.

The CDR3 reads CASSEADQPQHF. As DNA, the CDR3 is TGCGCCAGCAGTGAGGCGGATCAGCCCCAGCATTTT. V gene TRBV10-2 combines with J gene TRBJ1-5; D is uncertain. CDR3 length equals 12 residues. Germline assignment: CDR1 WSHSY and CDR2 SAAADI. V lost 2 bases, J lost 5 bases, and 4 bases lay in between.